This TCR beta chain was identified during a study of T cells in Graves' hyperthyroidism and ophthalmopathy. Patients between 18 and 65 years old had hyperthyroidism, newly diagnosed and lasting under 2 months. Every diagnosis used clinical symptoms, serum thyroxine and TRAb, thyroid ultrasound and orbital computed tomography. This sample holds PBMCs from roughly 10 ml fresh peripheral blood. The CDR3 regions of TCR beta were amplified from RNA transcripts. First-round RT-PCR of the TCR CDR3 relied on the HTBI primer set. TCRdb reanalysed the multiplex PCR reads using MiXCR and keeps one entry per CDR3 protein. Counted here are hundreds of thousands of distinct CDR3 sequences, around 13% occurring once; the ten biggest clones make up roughly 10%. This clonotype was detected a few times. V was pared by 6 bases and J by 1 base, with 7 bases of the junction left unmatched. This CDR3 region has 15 residues. Germline CDR1 and CDR2: LNHDA and SQIVND (reference sequence).

Sequences were obtained from blood. J is TRBJ1-1 and V is TRBV19; 8 nucleotides line up with TRBD1. The sequence was collected from a woman between 18 and 29 years old with Graves' hyperthyroidism. The CDR3, as DNA: TGTGCCAGTAGGGAGACCGGGACAGGGAACACTGAAGCTTTCTTT. Its translation is CASRETGTGNTEAFF. Based on the CDR3 plus reference TRBV19 and TRBJ1-1, the full variable domain is DGGITQSPKYLFRKEGQNVTLSCEQNLNHDAMYWYRQDPGQGLRLIYYSQIVNDFQKGDIAEGYSVSREKKESFPLTVTSAQKNPTAFYLCASRETGTGNTEAFFGQGTRLTVV.